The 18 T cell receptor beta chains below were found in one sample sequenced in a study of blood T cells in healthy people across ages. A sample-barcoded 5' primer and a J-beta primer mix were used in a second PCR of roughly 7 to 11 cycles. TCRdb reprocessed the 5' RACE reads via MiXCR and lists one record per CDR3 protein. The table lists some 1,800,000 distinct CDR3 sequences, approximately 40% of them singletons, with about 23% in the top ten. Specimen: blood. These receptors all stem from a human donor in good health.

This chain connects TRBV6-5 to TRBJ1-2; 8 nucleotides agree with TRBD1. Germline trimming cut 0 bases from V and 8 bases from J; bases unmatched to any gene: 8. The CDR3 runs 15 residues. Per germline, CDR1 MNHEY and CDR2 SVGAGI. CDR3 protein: CASSYSTQGARGYTF. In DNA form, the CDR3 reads TGTGCCAGCAGTTACTCGACCCAGGGGGCGCGGGGCTACACCTTC.

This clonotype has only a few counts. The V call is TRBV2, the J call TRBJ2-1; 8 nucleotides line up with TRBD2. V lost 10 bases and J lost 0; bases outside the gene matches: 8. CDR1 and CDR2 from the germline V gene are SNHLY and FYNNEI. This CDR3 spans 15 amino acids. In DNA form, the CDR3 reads TGTGCCACCAAGGAGCGGGGGAGCTCCTACAATGAGCAGTTCTTC. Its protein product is CATKERGSSYNEQFF.

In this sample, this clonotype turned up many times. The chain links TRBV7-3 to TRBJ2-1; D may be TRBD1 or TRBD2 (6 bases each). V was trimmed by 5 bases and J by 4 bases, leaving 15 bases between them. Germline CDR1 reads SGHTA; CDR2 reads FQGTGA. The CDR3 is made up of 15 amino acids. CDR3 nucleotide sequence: TGTGCCAGCAGCCTAGGGGGGCCGACGTACAATGAGCAGTTCTTC. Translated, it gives CASSLGGPTYNEQFF. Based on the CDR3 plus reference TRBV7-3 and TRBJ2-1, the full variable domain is GAGVSQTPSNKVTEKGKYVELRCDPISGHTALYWYRQSLGQGPEFLIYFQGTGAADDSGLPNDRFFAVRPEGSVSTLKIQRTERGDSAVYLCASSLGGPTYNEQFFGPGTRLTVL.

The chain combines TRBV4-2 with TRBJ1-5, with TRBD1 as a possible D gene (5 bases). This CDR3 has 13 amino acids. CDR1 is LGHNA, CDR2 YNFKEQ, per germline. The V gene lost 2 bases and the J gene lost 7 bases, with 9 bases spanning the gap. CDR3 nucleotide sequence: TGTGCCAGCAGCCAAAACAGGTACCAGCCCCAGCATTTT. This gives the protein CASSQNRYQPQHF.

The CDR3 sequence is CAIGSPSEQYF. The CDR3 region has the DNA TGTGCCATTGGGTCTCCATCGGAGCAGTACTTC. V and J are TRBV10-3 and TRBJ2-4; D not resolved. The CDR3 consists of 11 residues. Germline CDR1 and CDR2: ENHRY and SYGVKD. V lost 9 bases to trimming and J lost 13 bases, with 16 bases between them.

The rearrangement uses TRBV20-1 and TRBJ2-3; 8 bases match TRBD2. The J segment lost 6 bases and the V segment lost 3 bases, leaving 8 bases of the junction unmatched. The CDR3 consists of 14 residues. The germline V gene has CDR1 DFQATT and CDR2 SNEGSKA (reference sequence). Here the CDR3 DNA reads TGCAGTGCTAGCAACGGGGGGGCCGGTGATACGCAGTATTTT. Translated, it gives CSASNGGAGDTQYF.

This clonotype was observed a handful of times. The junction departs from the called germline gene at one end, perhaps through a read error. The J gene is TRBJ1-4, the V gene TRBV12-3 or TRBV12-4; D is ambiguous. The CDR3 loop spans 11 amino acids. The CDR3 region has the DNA TGTGCCAGCAGTTTAGCTGAAAAACGGTTTTTT. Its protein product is CASSLAEKRFF.

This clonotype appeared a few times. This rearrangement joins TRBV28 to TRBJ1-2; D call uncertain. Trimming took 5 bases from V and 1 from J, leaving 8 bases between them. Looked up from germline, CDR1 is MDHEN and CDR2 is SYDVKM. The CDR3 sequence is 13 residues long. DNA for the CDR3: TGTGCCAGCAGTCGCGCCCGTAACTATGGCTACACCTTC. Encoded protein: CASSRARNYGYTF.

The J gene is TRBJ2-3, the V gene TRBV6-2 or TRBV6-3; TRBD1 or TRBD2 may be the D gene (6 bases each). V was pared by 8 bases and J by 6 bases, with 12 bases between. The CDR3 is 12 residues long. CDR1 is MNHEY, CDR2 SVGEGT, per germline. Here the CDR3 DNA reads TGTGCCAGCGGGGGGCTCCCCGATACGCAGTATTTT. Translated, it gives CASGGLPDTQYF.

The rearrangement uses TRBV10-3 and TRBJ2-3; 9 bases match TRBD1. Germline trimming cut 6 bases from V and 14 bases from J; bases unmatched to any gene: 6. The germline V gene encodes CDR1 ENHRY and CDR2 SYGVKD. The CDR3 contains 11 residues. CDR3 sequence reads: CAIRGQGWWYF. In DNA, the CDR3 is TGTGCCATCAGGGGACAGGGTTGGTGGTATTTT.

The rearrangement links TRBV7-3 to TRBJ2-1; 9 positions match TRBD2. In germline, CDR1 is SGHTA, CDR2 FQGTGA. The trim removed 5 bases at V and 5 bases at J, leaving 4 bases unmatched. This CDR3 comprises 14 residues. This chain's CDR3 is CASSSGGPNNEQFF. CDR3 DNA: TGTGCCAGCAGCAGCGGGGGGCCCAACAATGAGCAGTTCTTC.

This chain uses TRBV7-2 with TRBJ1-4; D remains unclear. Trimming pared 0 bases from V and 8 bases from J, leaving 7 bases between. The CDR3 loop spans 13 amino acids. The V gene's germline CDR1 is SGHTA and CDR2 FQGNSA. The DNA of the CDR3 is TGTGCCAGCAGCTTAGCGCTAGGGGAAAAACTGTTTTTT. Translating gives CASSLALGEKLFF.

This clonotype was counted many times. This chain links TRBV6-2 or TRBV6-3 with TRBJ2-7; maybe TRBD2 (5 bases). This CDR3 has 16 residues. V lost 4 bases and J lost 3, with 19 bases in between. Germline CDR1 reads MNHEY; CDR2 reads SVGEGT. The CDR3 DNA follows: TGTGCCAGCAGTTCAAGACGTTCGGGGTTACGCTACGAGCAGTACTTC. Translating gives CASSSRRSGLRYEQYF.

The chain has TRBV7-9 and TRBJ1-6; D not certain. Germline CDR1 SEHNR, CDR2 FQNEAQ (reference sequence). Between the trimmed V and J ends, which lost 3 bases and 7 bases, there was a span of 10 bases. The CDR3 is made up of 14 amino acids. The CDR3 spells CASSFGLRNSPLHF. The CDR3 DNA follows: TGTGCCAGCAGCTTTGGTCTTAGAAATTCACCCCTCCACTTT.

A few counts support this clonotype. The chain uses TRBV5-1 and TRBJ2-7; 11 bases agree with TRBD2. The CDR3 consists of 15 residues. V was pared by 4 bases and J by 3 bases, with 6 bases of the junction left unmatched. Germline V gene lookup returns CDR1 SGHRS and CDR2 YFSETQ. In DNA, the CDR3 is TGCGCCAGCAGCCCAGGGACTAGCGGTAACTACGAGCAGTACTTC. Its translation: CASSPGTSGNYEQYF.

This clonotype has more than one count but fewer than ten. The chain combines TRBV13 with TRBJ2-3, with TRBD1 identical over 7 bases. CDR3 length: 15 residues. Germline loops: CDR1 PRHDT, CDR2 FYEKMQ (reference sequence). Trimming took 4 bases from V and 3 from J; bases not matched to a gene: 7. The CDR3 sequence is CASSSPTGRTDTQYF. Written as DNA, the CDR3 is TGTGCCAGCAGCTCCCCGACAGGGAGAACAGATACGCAGTATTTT.

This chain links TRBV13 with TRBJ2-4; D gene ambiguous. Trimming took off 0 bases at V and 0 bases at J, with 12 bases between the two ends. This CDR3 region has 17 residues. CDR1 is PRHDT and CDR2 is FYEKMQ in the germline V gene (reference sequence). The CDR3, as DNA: TGTGCCAGCAGCTTAGGTACGAATCTTCTAGCCAAAAACATTCAGTACTTC. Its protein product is CASSLGTNLLAKNIQYF.

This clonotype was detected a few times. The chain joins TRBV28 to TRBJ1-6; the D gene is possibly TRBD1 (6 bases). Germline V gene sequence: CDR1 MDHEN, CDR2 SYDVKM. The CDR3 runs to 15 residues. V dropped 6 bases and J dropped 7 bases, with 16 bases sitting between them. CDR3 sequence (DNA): TGTGCCAGCAGCAGAGGACGCAGGGGCAATTCACCCCTCCACTTT. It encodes CASSRGRRGNSPLHF.